The 20 T cell receptor beta chains reported below all come from one sample, sequenced in a study of esophageal squamous cell carcinoma under preoperative chemotherapy. Time point denoted: before preoperative PTX-NDP chemotherapy. TCRdb re-called the PCR reads through MiXCR, storing one row per CDR3 protein. The profile shows roughly 30,000 distinct CDR3 sequences, about half of them singletons. Sampling was done from a patient given preoperative chemotherapy. Receptors were obtained from a human donor with esophageal squamous cell carcinoma. The donor label of this sample is uncertain.

This clonotype was seen once. This chain joins TRBV6-1 and TRBJ2-3, with D possibly being TRBD2 (6 bases). The J call may be in error: the DNA end matches TRBJ2-7 better. The V gene's germline CDR1 is MNHNS and CDR2 SASEGT. The CDR3 has 15 amino acids. The CDR3 sequence: CASTPSGGTYYEQYF. Written as DNA, the CDR3 is TGTGCCAGCACCCCTAGTGGCGGGACCTACTACGAGCAGTACTTC.

In regard to this clonotype: The junction departs from germline at one end; a sequencing error may be responsible. The V and J genes are TRBV7-6 and TRBJ2-5, with TRBD2 identical over 7 bases. This CDR3 has 15 amino acids. In germline, CDR1 is SGHVS, CDR2 FNYEAQ. This chain's CDR3 is CGGGLGGGDQETQYF. CDR3 nucleotide sequence: TGTGGCGGCGGGCTGGGGGGGGGAGACCAAGAGACGCAGTATTTC.

The rearrangement uses TRBV7-6 and TRBJ2-5; 8 bases align to TRBD2. Germline loops: CDR1 SGHVS, CDR2 FNYEAQ. The J segment lost 8 bases and the V segment lost 3 bases, leaving 23 bases of the junction unmatched. The CDR3 has 19 residues. CDR3 DNA sequence: TGTGCCAGCAGCTTGGATCCGGGCATCGGGGGGGGTGCCAAAAACACCCAGTACTTC. This codes for CASSLDPGIGGGAKNTQYF.

There are a few counts of this clonotype. The V call is TRBV28, the J call TRBJ2-7; D gene unclear. The V gene's germline CDR1 is MDHEN and CDR2 SYDVKM. Trimming took off 5 bases at V and 1 base at J, with 15 bases between the two ends. There are 15 residues in the CDR3. The CDR3 coding sequence is TGTGCCAGCAGTCCCCGTGCAGGCCTTTCCTACGAGCAGTACTTC. Translation: CASSPRAGLSYEQYF. Full variable domain (outside the CDR3, taken from reference TRBV28 and TRBJ2-7): DVKVTQSSRYLVKRTGEKVFLECVQDMDHENMFWYRQDPGLGLRLIYFSYDVKMKEKGDIPEGYSVSREKKERFSLILESASTNQTSMYLCASSPRAGLSYEQYFGPGTRLTVT.

This chain joins TRBV7-6 and TRBJ2-2, with 11 bases lining up with TRBD2. There are 18 residues in the CDR3. Germline V CDR1 and CDR2: SGHVS, FNYEAQ. The ends lost 1 base at V and 0 bases at J; junction bases unmatched: 4. CDR3 DNA: TGTGCCAGCAGCTTAGTTATTAGCGGGGGGGCGAACACCGGGGAGCTGTTTTTT. It codes for CASSLVISGGANTGELFF.

There are many counts of this clonotype. The junction departs from germline at one end; a sequencing error may be responsible. The chain employs TRBV7-7 and TRBJ2-1; 8 bases are shared with TRBD2. The end of the DNA is better explained by TRBJ2-5, so the J call may be wrong. Germline V gives CDR1 SSHAT, CDR2 FNYEAQ (reference sequence). The CDR3 contains 13 residues. The CDR3 DNA is TGTGCTAGCAGCCCAGATCTAGCGGGGACCCAGTACTTC. It codes for CASSPDLAGTQYF.

A note on this clonotype: An end of the junction does not agree with germline; a read error may underlie this. The chain is built from TRBV19 and TRBJ2-4; weak D call: TRBD2 (6 bases). Judging by the DNA end, TRBJ2-5 fits better; the J call may be wrong. Looked up from germline, CDR1 is LNHDA and CDR2 is SQIVND (reference sequence). The CDR3 is made up of 14 amino acids. This CDR3 reads CAGLGGFDQKTQYF. The CDR3 DNA is TGTGCGGGGCTTGGGGGGTTTGACCAAAAGACCCAGTACTTC.

This clonotype was picked up a small number of times. The rearrangement uses TRBV5-1 and TRBJ2-5; 7 nucleotides line up with TRBD1. Trimming at V came to 0 bases and at J to 7 bases, leaving 6 bases not matched to a gene. The CDR3 contains 14 residues. Germline CDR1 is SGHRS and CDR2 is YFSETQ. This chain's CDR3 is CASSLGDSPWTQYF. The CDR3 region has the DNA TGCGCCAGCAGCTTGGGGGACAGCCCTTGGACCCAGTACTTC.

The V and J genes are TRBV6-1 and TRBJ2-7, with D uncertain. CDR1 is MNHNS, CDR2 SASEGT, per germline. The germline V and J ends were trimmed by 6 bases and 2 bases, with 17 bases remaining between them. This CDR3 contains 15 residues. The CDR3 loop is CASSQTVDGTYEQYF. Here the CDR3 DNA reads TGTGCCAGCAGCCAAACCGTCGACGGTACCTACGAGCAGTACTTC.

This clonotype was seen only a few times. The chain recombines TRBV24-1 with TRBJ2-6, with 11 bases aligning to TRBD2. CDR3 length: 17 residues. V shed 7 bases, J shed 0 bases, and the junction held 4 bases outside the gene matches. The germline V gene has CDR1 KGHDR and CDR2 SFDVKD. The CDR3 loop reads CATSSTSGDSGANVLTF. The CDR3 nucleotides read TGTGCCACCAGCTCGACTAGCGGGGACTCTGGGGCCAACGTCCTGACTTTC.

The J gene is TRBJ2-3, the V gene TRBV5-4; possible D gene TRBD1, 5 bases. From germline, CDR1 is SGHNT and CDR2 YYREEE (reference sequence). The CDR3 runs 15 residues. V was shortened by 4 bases and J by 14 bases, with 26 bases between the two germline ends. Written as DNA, the CDR3 is TGTGCCAGCAGCCCTGACAGTCATTACACCGGTGCGCTGTATTTT. It translates to CASSPDSHYTGALYF.

The sample holds a few counts of this clonotype. The chain combines TRBV20-1 with TRBJ2-2, with D perhaps assigned TRBD1 or TRBD2 (5 bases each). Trimming stripped 2 bases from V and 6 bases from J, with 10 bases between. In germline, CDR1 is DFQATT, CDR2 SNEGSKA (reference sequence). The CDR3 is 13 amino acids. The CDR3 nucleotides are TGCAGTGCTAGACGGCCGGGGCCCGGGGAGCTGTTTTTT. Residues: CSARRPGPGELFF.

This clonotype was recorded many times. The chain joins TRBV6-5 to TRBJ2-7; a possible D gene is TRBD2 (5 bases). CDR1 and CDR2 from the germline V gene are MNHEY and SVGAGI. The CDR3 contains 16 residues. Deletions cut 3 bases from V and 5 bases from J, with 20 bases between. Here the CDR3 DNA reads TGTGCCAGCAGTTATAGTAGACCTCGCGACGGGAACGAGCAGTACTTC. Protein sequence: CASSYSRPRDGNEQYF.

In its sample, this clonotype was seen many times. The genes are TRBV6-5 and TRBJ2-7; the match to TRBD2 covers 9 bases. The V gene end was trimmed by 3 bases and the J gene end by 6 bases; junction bases not matched to a gene: 3. Germline V gene data show CDR1 as MNHEY and CDR2 as SVGAGI. The CDR3 length is 13 residues. In DNA, the CDR3 is TGTGCCAGCAGTTATAGCGGGAGTAGCGAGCAGTACTTC. Protein: CASSYSGSSEQYF.

In this sample, this clonotype turned up a few times. The V and J genes are TRBV18 and TRBJ2-3; 7 bases align to TRBD1. The germline gives CDR1 KGHSH, CDR2 LQKENI. The CDR3 has 15 residues. V shed 4 bases, J shed 0 bases, and the junction held 4 bases outside the gene matches. This CDR3 reads CASSHRTGSTDTQYF. The CDR3 DNA is TGTGCCAGCTCACATCGGACAGGTAGCACAGATACGCAGTATTTT.

This clonotype was seen at least ten times. V gene TRBV11-3 combines with J gene TRBJ2-1, with 7 bases matching TRBD2. Germline CDR1 reads SGHNT; CDR2 reads YENEEA. Germline trimming cut 5 bases from V and 10 bases from J; bases unmatched to any gene: 8. The CDR3 covers 13 residues. DNA of the CDR3: TGTGCCAGCAGCAAAATCCTGGGGGGGGAGCAGTTCTTC. It specifies CASSKILGGEQFF.

The chain joins TRBV6-1 to TRBJ2-3; 10 nucleotides line up with TRBD1. The CDR3 loop spans 17 amino acids. V was clipped by 4 bases and J by 2 bases; unmatched bases: 9. Germline assignment: CDR1 MNHNS and CDR2 SASEGT. This chain's CDR3 is CASSGTGGTGVTDTQYF. The CDR3, as DNA: TGTGCCAGCAGTGGGACGGGGGGGACAGGGGTCACAGATACGCAGTATTTT.

The V and J genes are TRBV30 and TRBJ2-3; no reliable D call. Deletions cut 0 bases from V and 6 bases from J, with 4 bases between. This CDR3 has 11 amino acids. The germline gives CDR1 GTSNPN, CDR2 SVGIG (reference sequence). CDR3 sequence: CAWSVVDTQYF. As DNA, the CDR3 is TGTGCCTGGAGTGTCGTGGATACGCAGTATTTT.

This chain links TRBV5-4 with TRBJ2-2, with D uncertain. Germline V gene sequence: CDR1 SGHNT, CDR2 YYREEE (reference sequence). This CDR3 has 14 residues. V shed 9 bases and J shed 1 base, with 13 bases lying between them. The CDR3 bases are TGTGCCATCTCTCAGTCTTTGAACACCGGGGAGCTGTTTTTT. It is translated as CAISQSLNTGELFF.

This clonotype was detected many times. The chain employs TRBV19 and TRBJ2-6; TRBD2 might be the D (7 bases). Per germline, CDR1 LNHDA and CDR2 SQIVND (reference sequence). V was shortened by 9 bases and J by 0 bases, with 18 bases between the two germline ends. The CDR3 is made up of 17 amino acids. The DNA for the CDR3 is TGTGCCAGCTCCGGAGGGGGGGTTCTCTCTGGGGCCAACGTCCTGACTTTC. Amino acid sequence: CASSGGGVLSGANVLTF.